The 24 T cell receptor beta chains below all came from one sample that was sequenced in a study of blood T cell repertoires in COVID-19. Here immunoSEQ multiplex PCR was the method, and the copy in TCRdb shows in-frame clones only, minus some. Counted here are about 220,000 clones, around 81% occurring once; the ten biggest clones make up 7% to 8.5%. The sequenced material came from peripheral blood. The receptors here all came from a woman in her 70s with acute or convalescent COVID-19.

This clone was seen only a few times. The chain is built from TRBV2 and TRBJ2-3; tentatively, D is TRBD1 (5 bases). Germline-derived CDR1 and CDR2 are SNHLY and FYNNEI. Trimming took 6 bases from V and 0 from J, leaving 13 bases between them. The CDR3 extends over 15 amino acids. CDR3 sequence: CASRVDSASTDTQYF. The CDR3 DNA reads as TGTGCCAGCAGGGTTGACAGTGCTAGCACAGATACGCAGTATTTT.

The chain carries TRBV6-2 or TRBV6-3 and TRBJ2-3; 7 bases are a match to TRBD2. With V trimmed by 5 bases and J by 5 bases, 4 bases remained unmatched. The CDR3 extends over 13 amino acids. The germline V gene encodes CDR1 MNHEY and CDR2 SVGEGT. The CDR3: CASSRLAEDTQYF. The CDR3 nucleotides are TGTGCCAGCAGTCGACTAGCCGAAGATACGCAGTATTTT.

This clone was detected ten times or more. The rearrangement links TRBV15 to TRBJ1-2, with D perhaps matching TRBD1 (5 bases). With 0 bases removed from V and 6 bases from J, the gap between germline ends came to 14 bases. This CDR3 has 15 residues. Germline values: CDR1 LNHNV, CDR2 YYDKDF (reference sequence). The CDR3 DNA is TGTGCCACCAGCAGAGATGGTTCAGGGTTGGATGGCTACACCTTC. Its protein is CATSRDGSGLDGYTF. The full variable domain, its missing parts supplied by reference TRBV15 and TRBJ1-2, is DAMVIQNPRYQVTQFGKPVTLSCSQTLNHNVMYWYQQKSSQAPKLLFHYYDKDFNNEADTPDNFQSRRPNTSFCFLDIRSPGLGDTAMYLCATSRDGSGLDGYTFGSGTRLTVV.

The V call is TRBV10-1, the J call TRBJ2-5; possibly TRBD2 for D (6 bases). The V end was cut by 6 bases, the J end by 1 base, with 15 bases between. This CDR3 is built from 15 residues. From germline, CDR1 is WNHNN and CDR2 SYGVQD (reference sequence). The CDR3 nucleotides are TGCGCCAGCAGCCCGACAAGGGGAGGCCAAGAGACCCAGTACTTC. Translated: CASSPTRGGQETQYF.

The rearrangement uses TRBV29-1 and TRBJ2-2; TRBD1 is a possible D gene (6 bases). V was trimmed by 4 bases and J by 4 bases, leaving 13 bases between them. The length of the CDR3 is 14 residues. CDR1 is SQVTM, CDR2 ANQGSEA, per germline. The CDR3 DNA sequence: TGCAGCGTTGGTACCGGGACACTCACCGGGGAGCTGTTTTTT. The encoded protein is CSVGTGTLTGELFF.

The chain joins TRBV14 to TRBJ2-7; D is possibly TRBD1 (8 bases). The germline CDR1 and CDR2 sequences are SGHDN and FVKESK. The germline V and J ends were trimmed by 0 bases and 5 bases, with 20 bases remaining between them. The CDR3 extends over 17 amino acids. DNA of the CDR3: TGTGCCAGCAGCCAAGATCCGGGCCACAGGGGGGGGAACGAGCAGTACTTC. Protein product: CASSQDPGHRGGNEQYF.

This chain uses TRBV2 with TRBJ2-5; tentative D call: TRBD2 (6 bases). Germline CDR1 reads SNHLY; CDR2 reads FYNNEI. V dropped 6 bases and J dropped 4 bases, with 6 bases sitting between them. The CDR3 loop spans 11 amino acids. Here the CDR3 DNA reads TGTGCCAGCAGGGGGGGAGAGACCCAGTACTTC. This gives the protein CASRGGETQYF.

This clone was detected only a few times. The chain links TRBV7-2 to TRBJ2-7; no clear D. Germline CDR1 reads SGHTA; CDR2 reads FQGNSA. The CDR3 runs 12 residues. V lost 4 bases to trimming and J lost 1 base, with 5 bases between them. DNA of the CDR3: TGTGCCAGCAGCTCCTATTCCTACGAGCAGTACTTC. This translates into CASSSYSYEQYF.

The V and J genes are TRBV11-2 and TRBJ1-5; D possibly corresponds to TRBD1 (5 bases). Trimming took off 3 bases at V and 5 bases at J, with 8 bases between the two ends. This CDR3 spans 13 amino acids. CDR1 and CDR2 from the germline V gene are SGHAT and FQNNGV. As DNA, the CDR3 is TGTGCCAGCAGCTTCAGGGATCATCAGCCCCAGCATTTT. This sequence encodes CASSFRDHQPQHF.

This sequence joins TRBV5-1 and TRBJ2-1; possibly TRBD2 for D (6 bases). V lost 2 bases and J 6 bases, leaving 15 bases between the germline ends. Germline V CDR1 and CDR2: SGHRS, YFSETQ. CDR3 length equals 15 residues. The CDR3 nucleotides are TGCGCCAGCAGCTTTGGCGGGGCAGGCGTCAATGAGCAGTTCTTC. It specifies CASSFGGAGVNEQFF.

The chain links TRBV5-6 to TRBJ1-2; 8 positions match TRBD1. CDR1 and CDR2 from the germline V gene are SGHDT and YYEEEE. Unmatched junction bases numbered 5, after V lost 1 base and J lost 3 bases. This CDR3 spans 15 amino acids. CDR3 coding DNA: TGTGCCAGCAGCTTGCGCGGGACAGGTCACTATGGCTACACCTTC. Translation: CASSLRGTGHYGYTF.

This chain links TRBV7-2 with TRBJ2-1; TRBD2 is a possible D gene (6 bases). This CDR3 contains 13 residues. The V end lost 5 bases, the J end lost 10 bases, and 15 bases lay between the germline ends. Germline CDR1 SGHTA, CDR2 FQGNSA. In DNA, the CDR3 is TGTGCCAGCAGCCTACCCGGACTATGGGAGCAGTTCTTC. Amino acid sequence: CASSLPGLWEQFF.

This clone was found once. V is TRBV12-3 or TRBV12-4 and J is TRBJ2-4, with a possible D match to TRBD2 (6 bases). The CDR3 is 13 amino acids. The V and J ends lost 7 bases and 9 bases respectively, with 16 bases between them. CDR3 amino acids: CASTLNRGGIQYF. In DNA form, the CDR3 reads TGTGCCAGCACCCTCAATCGGGGAGGCATTCAGTACTTC.

The rearrangement links TRBV5-8 to TRBJ2-7, with TRBD2 identical over 8 bases. Trimming removed 6 bases from V and 9 bases from J; junction bases left unmatched: 14. CDR1 and CDR2 (germline): SGHTS, YDEGEE. This CDR3 spans 14 amino acids. The CDR3 loop is CASTREGLATMQYF. CDR3 DNA: TGTGCCAGCACCCGGGAGGGCCTAGCAACCATGCAGTACTTC.

CDR3 sequence reads: CSVLGGSGYTF. The CDR3, as DNA: TGCAGCGTTCTAGGGGGTAGTGGCTACACCTTC. J is TRBJ1-2 and V is TRBV29-1, with a possible D match to TRBD1 (6 bases). V was pared by 5 bases and J by 7 bases, with 11 bases between. Germline V gene sequence: CDR1 SQVTM, CDR2 ANQGSEA. The CDR3 is 11 amino acids. The full variable domain, with the rest looked up from reference TRBV29-1 and TRBJ1-2, is SAVISQKPSRDICQRGTSLTIQCQVDSQVTMMFWYRQQPGQSLTLIATANQGSEATYESGFVIDKFPISRPNLTFSTLTVSNMSPEDSSIYLCSVLGGSGYTFGSGTRLTVV.

The chain combines TRBV5-1 with TRBJ2-3, with TRBD1 identical over 9 bases. The trim removed 1 base at V and 4 bases at J, leaving 4 bases unmatched. The germline gives CDR1 SGHRS, CDR2 YFSETQ. CDR3 length equals 15 residues. CDR3 sequence: CASSLNRGRADTQYF. In DNA form, the CDR3 reads TGCGCCAGCAGCTTGAACAGGGGGCGCGCAGATACGCAGTATTTT.

The chain has TRBV5-1 and TRBJ1-1; 8 bases map to TRBD1. Germline assignment: CDR1 SGHRS and CDR2 YFSETQ. V lost 0 bases and J lost 8; bases outside the gene matches: 9. CDR3 length: 15 residues. The CDR3 nucleotides read TGCGCCAGCAGCTTGGTAGAGTTCGGGACAGGCGAAGCTTTCTTT. Translation: CASSLVEFGTGEAFF.

This rearrangement joins TRBV7-8 to TRBJ1-6; D may be TRBD1 (6 bases). Germline loops: CDR1 SGHVS, CDR2 FQNEAQ. Trimming took 3 bases from V and 7 from J, leaving 10 bases between them. The CDR3 loop spans 14 amino acids. In DNA form, the CDR3 reads TGTGCCAGCAGCTTGGTCCAGGGGAATTCACCCCTCCACTTT. Protein: CASSLVQGNSPLHF.

This chain connects TRBV10-3 to TRBJ1-2, with 8 positions matching TRBD1. The CDR3 runs to 12 residues. The ends lost 10 bases at V and 8 bases at J; junction bases unmatched: 9. CDR1 is ENHRY and CDR2 is SYGVKD in the germline V gene. The CDR3 is CANTGGNKGYTF. The CDR3 DNA is TGTGCCAATACAGGGGGAAATAAGGGCTACACCTTC.

This chain uses TRBV11-2 with TRBJ1-1; TRBD1 might be the D (6 bases). The CDR3 is 15 amino acids. Germline loops: CDR1 SGHAT, CDR2 FQNNGV. V lost 6 bases to trimming and J lost 4 bases, with 18 bases between them. CDR3 bases: TGTGCCAGCAGTCCCGGGGGGGGCGGGATCACTGAAGCTTTCTTT. This gives the protein CASSPGGGGITEAFF. Variable domain in full (rest from reference TRBV11-2 and TRBJ1-1): EAGVAQSPRYKIIEKRQSVAFWCNPISGHATLYWYQQILGQGPKLLIQFQNNGVVDDSQLPKDRFSAERLKGVDSTLKIQPAKLEDSAVYLCASSPGGGGITEAFFGQGTRLTVV.

The chain is built from TRBV21-1 and TRBJ2-7; the table's D call, TRBD2, has no DNA check behind it. TRBV21-1 is reported as a pseudogene. This CDR3 is 15 amino acids long. The CDR3 reads CASTRDAGLFYEQYV. As DNA, the CDR3 is TGTGCCAGCACCCGCGATGCAGGACTCTTCTACGAGCAGTACGTC.

The V call is TRBV20-1, the J call TRBJ2-1; a possible D gene is TRBD1 (5 bases). The V gene's germline CDR1 is DFQATT and CDR2 SNEGSKA (reference sequence). The CDR3 has 11 amino acids. V dropped 6 bases and J dropped 9 bases, with 12 bases sitting between them. CDR3 in DNA: TGCAGTGCCGTACGGCAGGGTGAGCAGTTCTTC. It translates to CSAVRQGEQFF.

The chain carries TRBV19 and TRBJ1-3; D uncertain. The V gene's germline CDR1 is LNHDA and CDR2 SQIVND (reference sequence). Trimming took off 6 bases at V and 0 bases at J, with 9 bases between the two ends. The CDR3 length is 14 residues. The CDR3 is CASSSLSSGNTIYF. CDR3 nucleotides: TGTGCCAGTAGCTCACTTAGCTCTGGAAACACCATATATTTT.

This clone was seen once. The chain joins TRBV11-3 to TRBJ2-3; 8 nucleotides align to TRBD2. The CDR3 length is 13 residues. Losses at the gene ends were 10 bases for V and 5 bases for J; bases not matched to a gene: 8. Germline CDR1 SGHNT, CDR2 YENEEA. DNA of the CDR3: TGTGCCACCAGTTCGCGGGGGGTAGATACGCAGTATTTT. The encoded protein is CATSSRGVDTQYF. The whole variable domain, filled in from reference TRBV11-3 and TRBJ2-3, reads EAGVVQSPRYKIIEKKQPVAFWCNPISGHNTLYWYLQNLGQGPELLIRYENEEAVDDSQLPKDRFSAERLKGVDSTLKIQPAELGDSAVYLCATSSRGVDTQYFGPGTRLTVL.